This T cell receptor (beta chain) appears in the sequencing data of a study of blood T cell repertoires in COVID-19. After removal of 0 bases from V and 7 bases from J, the junction contained 9 bases not matched to a gene. Germline CDR1 SGHNT, CDR2 YYREEE (reference sequence). This CDR3 is 16 amino acids long. This table comes from immunoSEQ multiplex PCR, and its TCRdb copy is limited to in-frame clones, with some not included. The sample lists about 160,000 clones, about 93% occurring once. The TCR comes from a woman aged 45-65 years with acute or convalescent COVID-19. The chain uses TRBV5-4 and TRBJ2-1, with TRBD2 matching over 8 bases. Sample: peripheral blood. The CDR3 DNA reads TGTGCCAGCAGCTTGGCCGGCGCGGGAGGTTATAATGAGCAGTTCTTC. Translated: CASSLAGAGGYNEQFF.